This passage covers 30 T cell receptor beta chains from one sample sequenced in a study of STAT3 mutations in large granular lymphocyte leukemia. Overall study findings and caveats: Every T-cell large granular lymphocyte leukemia patient had at least one immunodominant TCR beta clonotype.

The antigens these receptors bind are not known. Data came from immunoSEQ multiplex PCR; TCRdb stores just in-frame clones and leaves some out. Its clone listing holds about 2,300 clones. Specimen: PBMCs. Receptors originate from a human donor with T large granular lymphocyte leukemia. The donor label of this sample is uncertain. Some clones in this sample may be carry-over from other donors' samples.

Details on this clone: The missing conserved phenylalanine or tryptophan at the end of this CDR3 makes a read error likely. The DNA is omitted, as the CDR3 cannot be located on it reliably, and the CDR3 follows TCRdb's listing. The V and J genes are TRBV2 and TRBJ2-5; the D segment call TRBD1 is taken from the table without a DNA check. The CDR3 is 10 residues long, ends included. The V gene's germline CDR1 is SNHLY and CDR2 FYNNEI. CDR3 loop: CASSAGWQET.

Of note for this clone: The missing conserved phenylalanine or tryptophan at the end of this CDR3 makes a read error likely. Because the CDR3's place on the DNA is in doubt, the DNA is left out and the CDR3 is given as listed by TCRdb. The genes are TRBV19 and TRBJ2-1; the table names TRBD1, a call not compared with the DNA. CDR1 and CDR2 from the germline V gene are LNHDA and SQIVND (reference sequence). 11 amino acids form the CDR3, both terminal residues included. The CDR3 is CASSIVRNGNE.

This clone is deemed medium-sized by its frequency. This likely comes from a read error, as the CDR3 has no conserved phenylalanine or tryptophan at its end. The DNA is left out, because the CDR3 cannot be placed on it with certainty; the CDR3 is given as TCRdb lists it. The V call is TRBV4-1, the J call TRBJ1-1. Germline values: CDR1 MGHRA, CDR2 YSYEKL. The CDR3 comprises 11 residues, both ends counted. CDR3 sequence reads: CASSQEYMNTE.

Turning to this clone: Given the absence of the conserved phenylalanine or tryptophan at the CDR3 end, a read error is likely. The DNA is omitted, as the CDR3 cannot be located on it reliably, and the CDR3 follows TCRdb's listing. The chain carries TRBV14 and TRBJ2-1; TRBD1, the table's D call, was not compared with the DNA. The germline CDR1 and CDR2 sequences are SGHDN and FVKESK. The CDR3 extends over 14 residues, inclusive of both ends. The CDR3 is CASSTHRVFTHLGE.

With respect to this clone: The CDR3 does not end in the conserved phenylalanine or tryptophan, so this is likely a read error. No DNA is shown, since the ends of the CDR3 on it are uncertain; the CDR3 is the one TCRdb lists. This rearrangement joins TRBV11-2 to TRBJ2-7; the table gives TRBD1 as D, unverified against the DNA. CDR1 is SGHAT, CDR2 FQNNGV, per germline. The CDR3 length is 11 residues, termini included. The CDR3 reads CASSFSLAGNE.

With regard to this clone: The missing conserved phenylalanine or tryptophan at the end of this CDR3 makes a read error likely. No DNA is shown, since the ends of the CDR3 on it are uncertain; the CDR3 is the one TCRdb lists. This sequence joins TRBV7-3 and TRBJ2-3; TRBD1, the table's D call, lacks a check against the DNA. Counting both end residues, the CDR3 totals 11 amino acids. CDR1 and CDR2 (germline): SGHTA, FQGTGA. The CDR3 protein is CASSNTGALDT.

On this clone itself: As the CDR3 is not closed by the conserved phenylalanine or tryptophan, this likely results from a read error. The limits of the CDR3 on the DNA are not certain, so only TCRdb's listed CDR3 is given. This chain joins TRBV5-1 and TRBJ1-2; the table's D call TRBD1 went unverified against the DNA. Termini included, the CDR3 measures 13 amino acids. Per the germline V gene, CDR1 is SGHRS and CDR2 is YFSETQ. The CDR3 loop reads CASSLTSGHSNYG.

With respect to this clone: This CDR3 is missing its conserved last phenylalanine or tryptophan, likely due to a read error. The DNA is omitted, as the CDR3 cannot be located on it reliably, and the CDR3 follows TCRdb's listing. This chain links TRBV5-4 with TRBJ2-2; the D call TRBD1 from the table was never checked on the DNA. Germline CDR1 and CDR2: SGHNT and YYREEE (reference sequence). The CDR3 spans 13 residues, counting both ends. The CDR3 here is CASSLGGALLTGE.

Worth noting for this clone: No conserved phenylalanine or tryptophan ends this CDR3, so it is likely a read error. No DNA is shown, since the ends of the CDR3 on it are uncertain; the CDR3 is the one TCRdb lists. The V call is TRBV19, the J call TRBJ2-7; the table's TRBD1 call for D was not verified on the DNA. The CDR3 is made up of 11 amino acids, end residues included. Per germline, CDR1 LNHDA and CDR2 SQIVND (reference sequence). CDR3 sequence: CASSIVSSVDE.

In the case of this clone: The conserved final phenylalanine or tryptophan is absent from the CDR3, which likely points to a read error. No DNA is shown, since the ends of the CDR3 on it are uncertain; the CDR3 is the one TCRdb lists. V gene TRBV7-9 combines with J gene TRBJ2-5; TRBD1 reflects the table's D call only, with no check against the DNA. The CDR3 is 11 amino acids long, termini counted. Germline loops: CDR1 SEHNR, CDR2 FQNEAQ (reference sequence). The CDR3 region is CASSLTTIQET.

Turning to this clone: The CDR3 carries no conserved terminal phenylalanine or tryptophan, so it likely arises from a read error. Because the CDR3's place on the DNA is in doubt, the DNA is left out and the CDR3 is given as listed by TCRdb. This chain connects TRBV30 to TRBJ1-5; the table calls TRBD1, which could not be checked here. Germline V gene lookup returns CDR1 GTSNPN and CDR2 SVGIG (reference sequence). With termini counted, the CDR3 has 12 amino acids. CDR3 residues: CAWSVPEGGGRP.

As concerns this clone: The CDR3 does not close with the conserved phenylalanine or tryptophan, likely indicating a read error. It is unclear where the CDR3 begins or ends on the DNA, so no DNA is shown, and the CDR3 is as TCRdb lists it. The chain is built from TRBV7-2 and TRBJ2-5; the table's D call TRBD2 went unverified against the DNA. The germline gives CDR1 SGHTA, CDR2 FQGNSA. 12 amino acids form the CDR3, both terminal residues included. The CDR3 protein is CASSPPSSGRGT.

A note on this clone: Lacking the conserved final phenylalanine or tryptophan, this CDR3 likely reflects a read error. The DNA is left out, because the CDR3 cannot be placed on it with certainty; the CDR3 is given as TCRdb lists it. The rearrangement joins TRBV4-2 to TRBJ1-1; TRBD1 is the table's D call and was not checked against the DNA. The CDR3 is 10 amino acids long, termini counted. The germline gives CDR1 LGHNA, CDR2 YNFKEQ. The CDR3 sequence is CASSQGVTTE.

As regards this clone: No conserved phenylalanine or tryptophan is present at the end of the CDR3, so a read error is the likely explanation. The limits of the CDR3 on the DNA are not certain, so only TCRdb's listed CDR3 is given. This chain uses TRBV7-2 with TRBJ1-2; the table's D call, TRBD1, was not checked against the DNA. Germline loops: CDR1 SGHTA, CDR2 FQGNSA. The CDR3 is made up of 10 amino acids, end residues included. CDR3 region: CASSRDRNYG.

Concerning this clone itself: As the CDR3 is not closed by the conserved phenylalanine or tryptophan, this likely results from a read error. The DNA is omitted, as the CDR3 cannot be located on it reliably, and the CDR3 follows TCRdb's listing. This chain joins TRBV7-8 and TRBJ1-4; the D call TRBD1 from the table was never checked on the DNA. Per germline, CDR1 SGHVS and CDR2 FQNEAQ. The CDR3 is 13 amino acids in total, end residues counted. The CDR3 region is CASSLELQGAREK.

As regards this clone: Lacking the conserved final phenylalanine or tryptophan, this CDR3 likely reflects a read error. Because the CDR3's place on the DNA is in doubt, the DNA is left out and the CDR3 is given as listed by TCRdb. The chain recombines TRBV5-6 with TRBJ1-1. Germline V gene sequence: CDR1 SGHDT, CDR2 YYEEEE. The CDR3 has 10 amino acids, counting both end residues. The chain's CDR3 is CASSSDLNTE.

A note on this clone: The conserved closing phenylalanine or tryptophan is absent in this CDR3, likely reflecting a read error. The DNA is omitted, as the CDR3 cannot be located on it reliably, and the CDR3 follows TCRdb's listing. The chain couples TRBV7-3 to TRBJ2-7; the table's D gene call, TRBD1, was not cross checked with the DNA. With termini counted, the CDR3 has 13 amino acids. Germline CDR1 reads SGHTA; CDR2 reads FQGTGA. CDR3 residues: CASSISGTGIPYE.

Remarks on this clone: A read error is likely, as this CDR3 ends without the conserved phenylalanine or tryptophan. The limits of the CDR3 on the DNA are not certain, so only TCRdb's listed CDR3 is given. V usage is TRBV19 and J usage is TRBJ1-5; the table calls TRBD1, which could not be checked here. The CDR3 comprises 9 residues, both ends counted. Germline CDR1 LNHDA, CDR2 SQIVND (reference sequence). This chain's CDR3 is CASSIGIPP.

Concerning this clone itself: Here the CDR3 omits its conserved ending phenylalanine or tryptophan, so a read error is the likely source. The limits of the CDR3 on the DNA are not certain, so only TCRdb's listed CDR3 is given. The rearrangement uses TRBV20-1 and TRBJ2-7; TRBD2, the table's D call, lacks a check against the DNA. Looked up from germline, CDR1 is DFQATT and CDR2 is SNEGSKA (reference sequence). The CDR3 is 11 residues long, counting both termini. The CDR3 protein is CSADGGSSLGE.

On this clone itself: It is likely a read error, because the conserved phenylalanine at the end of the CDR3 is missing. The DNA is left out, because the CDR3 cannot be placed on it with certainty; the CDR3 is given as TCRdb lists it. The V call is TRBV4-1, the J call TRBJ1-4; the table names TRBD1, a call not compared with the DNA. Germline assignment: CDR1 MGHRA and CDR2 YSYEKL. The CDR3 numbers 15 amino acids, ends counted. This CDR3 reads CASSQVFERWGPNEK.

With respect to this clone: No conserved phenylalanine or tryptophan is present at the end of the CDR3, so a read error is the likely explanation. The DNA is omitted, as the CDR3 cannot be located on it reliably, and the CDR3 follows TCRdb's listing. This chain connects TRBV3-1 (or the pseudogene TRBV3-2) to TRBJ1-2; the table's D gene call, TRBD1, was not cross checked with the DNA. Germline-derived CDR1 and CDR2 are LGHDT and YNNKEL (reference sequence). Counting both end residues, the CDR3 totals 11 amino acids. CDR3 loop: CASSPGTANYG.

Points on this clone: In this CDR3 the conserved last residue, phenylalanine or tryptophan, is missing, so a read error is likely. Because the CDR3's place on the DNA is in doubt, the DNA is left out and the CDR3 is given as listed by TCRdb. The chain has TRBV10-3 and TRBJ2-3; the D call TRBD1 from the table was never checked on the DNA. The CDR3 spans 15 residues, counting both ends. The germline gives CDR1 ENHRY, CDR2 SYGVKD. The CDR3 sequence is CAISESNLATGGSDT.

Turning to this clone: The CDR3 does not end in the conserved phenylalanine or tryptophan, so this is likely a read error. It is unclear where the CDR3 begins or ends on the DNA, so no DNA is shown, and the CDR3 is as TCRdb lists it. The V and J genes are TRBV2 and TRBJ1-6; the table's TRBD1 call for D was not verified on the DNA. The CDR3 length equals 11 residues, ends included. Germline CDR1 reads SNHLY; CDR2 reads FYNNEI. The CDR3 loop is CASKAWQGPSP.

Details on this clone: The conserved phenylalanine or tryptophan normally closing the CDR3 is absent here, so this likely arose from a read error. No DNA is shown, since the ends of the CDR3 on it are uncertain; the CDR3 is the one TCRdb lists. V is TRBV2 and J is TRBJ1-4; the D call of TRBD1 is as the table states it, not checked on the DNA. The CDR3 spans 8 residues, counting both ends. Germline-derived CDR1 and CDR2 are SNHLY and FYNNEI. This CDR3 is CASSPQEK.

As regards this clone: No conserved phenylalanine or tryptophan is present at the end of the CDR3, so a read error is the likely explanation. The DNA is omitted, as the CDR3 cannot be located on it reliably, and the CDR3 follows TCRdb's listing. This chain joins TRBV7-7 and TRBJ1-3; the table gives TRBD1 as D, unverified against the DNA. Counting both end residues, the CDR3 totals 12 amino acids. The germline gives CDR1 SSHAT, CDR2 FNYEAQ (reference sequence). The CDR3 reads CASSLNRGLGNT.

As for this clone: The conserved phenylalanine or tryptophan is not found at the CDR3 terminus, so this likely reflects a read error. It is unclear where the CDR3 begins or ends on the DNA, so no DNA is shown, and the CDR3 is as TCRdb lists it. The chain recombines TRBV5-1 with TRBJ2-1; the table calls TRBD1, which could not be checked here. The CDR3 is made up of 13 amino acids, end residues included. Germline CDR1 and CDR2: SGHRS and YFSETQ. The chain's CDR3 is CASSLAGTGVYNE.

As concerns this clone: Because the CDR3 is missing its conserved closing phenylalanine or tryptophan, this is likely a read error. The DNA is omitted, as the CDR3 cannot be located on it reliably, and the CDR3 follows TCRdb's listing. This chain connects TRBV7-2 to TRBJ2-1; no DNA check was done on the table's D call, TRBD2. Counting both end residues, the CDR3 totals 11 amino acids. Germline CDR1 is SGHTA and CDR2 is FQGNSA. The CDR3 loop is CASSFLRSSGE.

Details on this clone: The final CDR3 position lacks the conserved phenylalanine or tryptophan, pointing to a likely read error. Because the CDR3's place on the DNA is in doubt, the DNA is left out and the CDR3 is given as listed by TCRdb. V and J are TRBV6-4 and TRBJ2-3; whether TRBD2, the table's D call, matches the DNA was not checked. CDR1 is MRHNA and CDR2 is SNTAGT in the germline V gene. The CDR3 spans 11 residues, counting both ends. The CDR3 sequence: CASSEAGGTDT.

In the case of this clone: Given the absence of the conserved phenylalanine or tryptophan at the CDR3 end, a read error is likely. Because the CDR3's place on the DNA is in doubt, the DNA is left out and the CDR3 is given as listed by TCRdb. V and J are TRBV2 and TRBJ2-4; the table's TRBD2 call for D was not verified on the DNA. The germline CDR1 and CDR2 sequences are SNHLY and FYNNEI. Including both end residues, the CDR3 is 14 amino acids long. CDR3 in amino acids: CASSEALRGGLENI.

To note about this clone: No conserved phenylalanine or tryptophan ends this CDR3, so it is likely a read error. No DNA is shown, since the ends of the CDR3 on it are uncertain; the CDR3 is the one TCRdb lists. V is TRBV7-7 and J is TRBJ2-1; the table's D call, TRBD2, has no DNA check behind it. Termini included, the CDR3 measures 11 amino acids. Germline values: CDR1 SSHAT, CDR2 FNYEAQ (reference sequence). This chain's CDR3 is CASSLEFLANE.